The TCR beta chain described here comes from a study of T cell responses to AZD1222 COVID-19 vaccine. CDR1 and CDR2 (germline): WNHNN, SYGVQD (reference sequence). The length of the CDR3 is 15 residues. The V segment lost 6 bases and the J segment 4 bases; nucleotides outside the gene matches: 5. Clones were sequenced by immunoSEQ multiplex PCR, and TCRdb holds only the in-frame ones, with some missing. This sample has roughly 150,000 clones, with 90% to 95% found just once. The receptor's source is an adult who received the AZD1222 COVID-19 vaccine. This chain connects TRBV10-1 to TRBJ2-1; 11 nucleotides agree with TRBD2. The input for sequencing was peripheral blood, taken 28 days after the second AZD1222 dose. CDR3 region: CASREGLAEYNEQFF. CDR3 DNA: TGCGCCAGCAGGGAGGGACTAGCGGAATACAATGAGCAGTTCTTC.